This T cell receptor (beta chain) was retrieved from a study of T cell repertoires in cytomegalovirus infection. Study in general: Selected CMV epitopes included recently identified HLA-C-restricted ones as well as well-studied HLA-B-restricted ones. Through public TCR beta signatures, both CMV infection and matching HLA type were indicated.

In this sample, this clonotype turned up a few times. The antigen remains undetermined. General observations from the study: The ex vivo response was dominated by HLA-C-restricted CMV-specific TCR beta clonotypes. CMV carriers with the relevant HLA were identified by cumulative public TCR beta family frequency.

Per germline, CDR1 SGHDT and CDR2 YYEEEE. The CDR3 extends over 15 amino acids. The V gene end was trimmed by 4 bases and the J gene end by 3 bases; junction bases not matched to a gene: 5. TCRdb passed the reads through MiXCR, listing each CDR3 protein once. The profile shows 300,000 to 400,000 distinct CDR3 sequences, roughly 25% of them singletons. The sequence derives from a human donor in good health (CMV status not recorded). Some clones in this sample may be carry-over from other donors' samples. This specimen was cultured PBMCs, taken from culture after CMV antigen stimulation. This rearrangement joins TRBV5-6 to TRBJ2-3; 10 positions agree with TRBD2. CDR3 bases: TGTGCCAGCAGCCTCCAACTAGCGGGAACAGATACGCAGTATTTT. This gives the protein CASSLQLAGTDTQYF.